This T cell receptor (beta chain) appears in the sequencing data of a study of control samples from healthy donors and cancer patients. Repertoires were generated with immunoSEQ multiplex PCR, while TCRdb's copy carries only in-frame clones and drops some. The sample yields over 90,000 clones, 80% to 90% seen once. Germline-derived CDR1 and CDR2 are SGDLS and YYNGEE. V lost 2 bases, J lost 6 bases, and 14 bases lay in between. The CDR3 covers 14 residues. This sequence originates from a man aged 55-75 years with lung cancer. V usage is TRBV9 and J usage is TRBJ1-1, with D possibly being TRBD1 (5 bases). The source material was PBMCs. The CDR3 nucleotides read TGTGCCAGCAGCGTTAATGTGGGGCAGGCTGAAGCTTTCTTT. It yields the protein CASSVNVGQAEAFF.